A single TCR beta chain is shown here with its context. Its cognate antigen is unknown. This sample is part of a study of vaccination and CD4 T cells after COVID-19. The overall study: Nasal swab PCR had shown SARS-CoV-2 positivity in the convalescent patients (about 10 mild cases, one severe case). Post-vaccine sample collection happened at a median of approximately 77 days after dose two, ranging 14 to 241.

This CDR3 contains 14 residues. V lost 2 bases and J lost 6, with 12 bases in between. CDR1 and CDR2 (germline): SGHTA, FQGNSA. Treatment denoted: roughly nine-day PBMC culture with coronavirus spike peptide pools or control peptides (ViraFEST assay). Cultured CD4+ T cell DNA underwent sequencing with the Oncomine TCR Beta short-read assay. TCRdb ran MiXCR on the PCR reads and lists one entry per CDR3 protein. The sample records about 10,000 distinct CDR3 sequences, around 58% being singletons. The chain carries TRBV7-2 and TRBJ2-3; D is perhaps TRBD1 (5 bases). Sequencing was done on a sample of CD4+ T cells from blood, cultured in vitro. The receptor was derived from a human donor who had recovered from COVID-19. The CDR3 bases are TGTGCCAGCAGCTTAAGGGGCCCACAGGATACGCAGTATTTT. This codes for CASSLRGPQDTQYF. Full variable domain (rest looked up from reference TRBV7-2 and TRBJ2-3): GAGVSQSPSNKVTEKGKDVELRCDPISGHTALYWYRQSLGQGLEFLIYFQGNSAPDKSGLPSDRFSAERTGGSVSTLTIQRTQQEDSAVYLCASSLRGPQDTQYFGPGTRLTVL.